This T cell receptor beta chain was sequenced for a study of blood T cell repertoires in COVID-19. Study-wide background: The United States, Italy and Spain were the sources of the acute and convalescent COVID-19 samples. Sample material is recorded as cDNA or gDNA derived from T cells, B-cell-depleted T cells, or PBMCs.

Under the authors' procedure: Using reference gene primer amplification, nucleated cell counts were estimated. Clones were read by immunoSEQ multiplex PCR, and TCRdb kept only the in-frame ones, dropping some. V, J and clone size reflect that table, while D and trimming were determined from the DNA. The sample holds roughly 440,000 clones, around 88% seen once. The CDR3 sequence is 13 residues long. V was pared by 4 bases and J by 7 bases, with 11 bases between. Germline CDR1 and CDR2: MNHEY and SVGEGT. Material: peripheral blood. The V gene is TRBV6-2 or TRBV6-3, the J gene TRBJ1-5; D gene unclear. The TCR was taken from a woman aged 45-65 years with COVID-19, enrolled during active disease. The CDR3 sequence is CASSWSGRQPQHF. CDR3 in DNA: TGTGCCAGCAGTTGGTCAGGAAGGCAGCCCCAGCATTTT.